The clone carrying this TCR beta chain has a handful of counts. These data are taken from a study of blood T cell repertoires in COVID-19. Study summary: The analysed material was cDNA or gDNA that came from T cells, B-cell-depleted T cells, or PBMCs.

Germline V gene lookup returns CDR1 SGHTA and CDR2 FQGTGA. Trimming left V 5 bases short and J 4 bases short, with 15 bases between. The CDR3 length is 15 residues. The assay was immunoSEQ multiplex PCR, and TCRdb's table has in-frame clones only and misses some. Of roughly 180,000 clones detected, 79% appear once; the ten largest clones hold approximately 15%. The chain is built from TRBV7-3 and TRBJ1-5, with a tentative D call TRBD1 (6 bases). Material for sequencing was peripheral blood. The clonotype originates from a man in his 60s with active or convalescent COVID-19. The CDR3 DNA reads as TGTGCCAGCAGCCAGACCGGGACAACTAATCAGCCCCAGCATTTT. This encodes CASSQTGTTNQPQHF.